These T cell receptor beta chains were read from a single sample in a study of regulatory T cells in long-lasting Graves disease. TCRdb processed the multiplex PCR reads anew with MiXCR; each CDR3 protein has one entry. The repertoire has roughly 530,000 distinct CDR3 sequences, about 16% of them found once; the top ten carry approximately 25%. The same data also went into a second study, on T cells in Graves' hyperthyroidism and ophthalmopathy.

The sequencing used peripheral blood mononuclear cells (PBMCs), collected at new diagnosis, from a patient treated with antithyroid drugs. The receptors here all came from a woman in her forties or fifties with Graves disease. The CDR3 runs from the conserved cysteine through the conserved F or W. The D gene is left open where the match is weak.

>TRBV3-1|TRBD1|TRBJ1-1|16
CASRATGGGLGTEAFF
>TRBV6-1|-|TRBJ1-5|15
CASRPDSLTNQPQHF
>TRBV7-9|-|TRBJ1-2|13
CASTPPSLYGYTF
>TRBV30|-|TRBJ1-2|13
CAWSVIGGYGYTF
>TRBV11-2|-|TRBJ1-1|11
CASTSFTEAFF
>TRBV20-1|-|TRBJ1-3|15
CSARSPGRTGNTIYF
>TRBV7-8|-|TRBJ1-5|15
CASSFSDIMNQPQHF
>TRBV30|TRBD2|TRBJ2-3|16
CAWSLAGGLTTDTQYF
>TRBV5-1|-|TRBJ2-7|14
CASSPRGRQDEQYF
>TRBV11-1|TRBD2|TRBJ2-1|13
CASSLAGGLAGTF
>TRBV20-1|-|TRBJ2-3|13
CSAGVGGTDTQYF
>TRBV2|TRBD1|TRBJ1-5|13
CASEGQGNQPQHF
>TRBV11-2|-|TRBJ1-1|13
CASSLDGKNEAFF
>TRBV12-3/TRBV12-4|-|TRBJ2-1|17
CASRPTRFQTAYNEQFF
>TRBV28|-|TRBJ1-5|14
CASSFPNKNQPQHF
>TRBV19|-|TRBJ1-1|16
CASSRTGDPGDTEAFF
>TRBV3-1|TRBD1|TRBJ1-2|14
CASSPSQGAYGYTF
>TRBV4-2|-|TRBJ1-5|15
CASSQALGSNQPQHF
>TRBV30|-|TRBJ1-2|12
CAWHGGGYGYTF
>TRBV6-2/TRBV6-3|-|TRBJ2-7|15
CASRFGSRGGYEQYF
>TRBV7-8|TRBD1|TRBJ2-3|16
CASSFAGTGLSDTQYF
>TRBV28|-|TRBJ1-2|15
CASSYSTQANYGYTF
>TRBV27|-|TRBJ1-3|14
CASSLSASGNTIYF
>TRBV6-1|-|TRBJ2-5|13
CASRNHISETQYF
>TRBV5-1|-|TRBJ1-1|13
CASSDIKNTEAFF
>TRBV5-1|TRBD1|TRBJ2-7|14
CASSLGQGGLEQYF
>TRBV7-9|TRBD2|TRBJ2-1|16
CASSLGTSSFYNEQFF
>TRBV2|-|TRBJ2-5|14
CASSETGFQETQYF
>TRBV5-1|TRBD2|TRBJ2-1|16
CASSPAASPGGNEQFF
>TRBV9|-|TRBJ2-2|16
CASSVGGAVNTGELFF
>TRBV18|-|TRBJ1-3|16
CASSPPEFRSGNTIYF
>TRBV12-3/TRBV12-4|TRBD1|TRBJ1-6|15
CASRGWGQGNSPLHF
>TRBV5-1|-|TRBJ1-6|17
CASSLELYRETNSPLHF
>TRBV2|-|TRBJ2-7|15
CASSPEGMSSYEQYF
>TRBV15|-|TRBJ2-7|13
CATSRSSEGEQYF
>TRBV15|-|TRBJ2-3|13
CATSRGGTDTQYF
>TRBV6-5|TRBD1|TRBJ1-1|15
CASSSYTGGSTEAFF
>TRBV7-9|TRBD1|TRBJ1-3|13
CANRDRSGNTIYF
>TRBV19|-|TRBJ2-7|15
CASSISGDVTYEQYF